The 26 T cell receptor beta chains reported below all come from one sample, sequenced in a study of CD8+CD57+ T cells in acquired aplastic anemia. Using genomic DNA as the template, TCR beta VDJ and CDR3 profiling was carried out. MiXCR was run by TCRdb on the reads, yielding one entry per CDR3 protein. The table lists 250,000 to 300,000 distinct CDR3 sequences, under 60% of them singletons. Whoever was chosen for sequencing had shown CD8+CD57+ cell expansion by flow cytometry. Input material: sorted CD4+, CD8+, or CD8+CD57+ T cells (not recorded which) from PBMCs. These receptors all come from a human donor with aplastic anemia.

The V gene is TRBV2, the J gene TRBJ2-3; D unresolved. CDR3 length equals 11 residues. CDR1 and CDR2 from the germline V gene are SNHLY and FYNNEI. V shed 11 bases and J shed 11 bases, with 17 bases lying between them. The CDR3 is CAYGDYNEQYF. CDR3 DNA sequence: TGTGCCTATGGGGATTACAATGAGCAGTATTTT.

This chain joins TRBV24-1 and TRBJ2-7; 9 nucleotides match TRBD1. Germline trimming cut 4 bases from V and 2 bases from J; bases unmatched to any gene: 8. The CDR3 has 16 residues. Per the germline V gene, CDR1 is KGHDR and CDR2 is SFDVKD. As DNA, the CDR3 is TGTGCCACCAGTGACCAACGCCGGGACAGGGCCTACGAGCAGTACTTC. This translates into CATSDQRRDRAYEQYF.

The rearrangement joins TRBV7-8 to TRBJ1-1, with TRBD1 identical over 11 bases. Germline loops: CDR1 SGHVS, CDR2 FQNEAQ. The CDR3 length is 18 residues. V trimming: 3 bases; J trimming: 0 bases; junction bases outside the gene matches: 9. CDR3 nucleotides: TGTGCCAGCAGCTTCCGCGGGACAGGGGGTTACATGAACACTGAAGCTTTCTTT. Translating gives CASSFRGTGGYMNTEAFF.

This clonotype appeared many times. The chain joins TRBV6-5 to TRBJ2-7; D possibly corresponds to TRBD2 (7 bases). The germline V gene encodes CDR1 MNHEY and CDR2 SVGAGI. The V end lost 2 bases, the J end lost 3 bases, and 17 bases lay between the germline ends. The CDR3 length is 16 residues. CDR3 coding DNA: TGTGCCAGCAGTTACGTTGGGGGGGCGAGAGTCTACGAGCAGTACTTC. This encodes CASSYVGGARVYEQYF.

The genes are TRBV29-1 and TRBJ2-1; the D call may be TRBD1 or TRBD2 (6 bases each). Germline V lookup: CDR1 SQVTM, CDR2 ANQGSEA. This CDR3 is built from 15 residues. The germline V and J ends were trimmed by 3 bases and 2 bases, with 14 bases remaining between them. CDR3: CSVEGVGGTYNEQFF. CDR3 nucleotides: TGCAGCGTTGAGGGGGTGGGGGGCACCTACAATGAGCAGTTCTTC.

The V call is TRBV5-1, the J call TRBJ2-2, with TRBD1 matching over 9 bases. There are 16 residues in the CDR3. V trimming: 0 bases; J trimming: 8 bases; junction bases outside the gene matches: 8. In germline, CDR1 is SGHRS, CDR2 YFSETQ. The CDR3 reads CASSLETGGSRGELFF. CDR3 sequence (DNA): TGCGCCAGCAGCTTGGAGACAGGGGGTAGTCGAGGGGAGCTGTTTTTT. Using reference TRBV5-1 and TRBJ2-2 for the parts outside the CDR3, the full variable domain is KAGVTQTPRYLIKTRGQQVTLSCSPISGHRSVSWYQQTPGQGLQFLFEYFSETQRNKGNFPGRFSGRQFSNSRSEMNVSTLELGDSALYLCASSLETGGSRGELFFGEGSRLTVL.

The chain joins TRBV7-6 to TRBJ1-2; 9 positions agree with TRBD1. CDR3 length: 13 residues. Germline V CDR1 and CDR2: SGHVS, FNYEAQ. The junction had 2 bases not matched to a gene; V was cut back by 3 bases and J by 6 bases. CDR3 DNA: TGTGCCAGCAGCTTGTGGACAGGGGATGGCTACACCTTC. Translated: CASSLWTGDGYTF.

This clonotype was detected many times. The rearrangement uses TRBV6-6 and TRBJ2-7, with 7 bases matching TRBD2. The ends lost 2 bases at V and 4 bases at J; junction bases unmatched: 2. The CDR3 consists of 13 residues. Per germline, CDR1 MNHNY and CDR2 SVGAGI (reference sequence). Written as DNA, the CDR3 is TGTGCCAGCAGTTACACTAGCGAATACGAGCAGTACTTC. Translated, it gives CASSYTSEYEQYF.

The genes are TRBV7-9 and TRBJ2-1; 8 nucleotides agree with TRBD1. Germline V gives CDR1 SEHNR, CDR2 FQNEAQ (reference sequence). CDR3 size: 12 residues. The ends lost 5 bases at V and 8 bases at J; junction bases unmatched: 2. DNA for the CDR3: TGTGCCAGCAGCAAGACAGGGGATGAGCAGTTCTTC. Its translation is CASSKTGDEQFF.

This clonotype was seen repeatedly, ten times or more. J is TRBJ1-1 and V is TRBV7-2; D remains unclear. V was cut by 5 bases and J by 1 base, with 8 bases left in between. This CDR3 is built from 13 residues. Germline V gives CDR1 SGHTA, CDR2 FQGNSA. For the CDR3, the DNA is TGTGCCAGCAGCCAAGGGAGGAACACTGAAGCTTTCTTT. Its protein is CASSQGRNTEAFF.

This clonotype was observed at least ten times. The chain carries TRBV2 and TRBJ2-3; TRBD2 matches 7 bases. CDR3 length: 15 residues. V shed 3 bases and J 6 bases; nucleotides not matched to a gene: 9. Germline V gene sequence: CDR1 SNHLY, CDR2 FYNNEI. CDR3 region: CASSEVAGVGDTQYF. CDR3 coding DNA: TGTGCCAGCAGTGAGGTGGCGGGAGTAGGTGATACGCAGTATTTT.

As to this clonotype: Since the CDR3 does not end with the conserved phenylalanine or tryptophan, this likely comes from a read error. The chain is built from TRBV5-1 and TRBJ1-6; TRBD1 is a possible D gene (5 bases). Germline CDR1 and CDR2: SGHRS and YFSETQ. Trimming pared 2 bases from V and 8 bases from J, leaving 20 bases between. This CDR3 contains 17 residues. The CDR3 region has the DNA TGCGCCAGCAGCTTCGGTGGGGACCGATCGATAGATTCACCCCTCCACCTT. Its translation is CASSFGGDRSIDSPLHL.

The rearrangement uses TRBV10-3 and TRBJ2-7; D is perhaps TRBD2 (6 bases). The CDR3 consists of 14 residues. Trimming took off 2 bases at V and 2 bases at J, with 10 bases between the two ends. In germline, CDR1 is ENHRY, CDR2 SYGVKD. CDR3 nucleotide sequence: TGTGCCATCAGTGAGGCGGGACGCACCTACGAGCAGTACTTC. Translating it yields CAISEAGRTYEQYF.

In regard to this clonotype: An end of the junction does not agree with germline; a read error may underlie this. This chain joins TRBV20-1 and TRBJ1-1; tentatively, D is TRBD1 (5 bases). Germline assignment: CDR1 DFQATT and CDR2 SNEGSKA (reference sequence). The CDR3 covers 12 residues. CDR3 bases: TGCAGTGCTACCAGGGAGAACACTGAAGCCTTCTTT. Translated, it gives CSATRENTEAFF.

The chain combines TRBV11-2 with TRBJ2-1, with 10 bases fitting TRBD1. With the DNA end fitting TRBJ2-5 better, the J assignment may be wrong. The CDR3 totals 14 residues. From germline, CDR1 is SGHAT and CDR2 FQNNGV. CDR3 amino acids: CASADRGRGETQYF. The CDR3 DNA follows: TGTGCCAGCGCAGACAGGGGGCGCGGAGAGACCCAGTACTTC.

This clonotype was seen repeatedly, ten times or more. The chain links TRBV28 to TRBJ1-2; D not certain. Trimming shortened V by 5 bases and J by 8 bases, and 9 bases separated the two germline ends. Looked up from germline, CDR1 is MDHEN and CDR2 is SYDVKM. The CDR3 is made up of 11 amino acids. In DNA form, the CDR3 reads TGTGCCAGCAGTCGGGGTTTGGGCTACACCTTC. Its protein product is CASSRGLGYTF.

The chain uses TRBV2 and TRBJ1-2; possibly TRBD1 for D (6 bases). Germline V CDR1 and CDR2: SNHLY, FYNNEI. The CDR3 is 15 amino acids. V was cut by 5 bases and J by 7 bases, with 20 bases left in between. CDR3 sequence reads: CASSSSTTGLGGYTF. The CDR3 DNA follows: TGTGCCAGCAGTTCAAGCACTACAGGGCTCGGTGGCTACACCTTC.

Comment on this clonotype: A junction boundary mismatches the germline segment, possibly from a read error. Written as DNA, the CDR3 is TGCAGTGCTCCCGCATCGGACTACAATGAGCGGTTCTTC. It codes for CSAPASDYNERFF. This chain joins TRBV20-1 and TRBJ2-1; TRBD2 is a possible D gene (6 bases). CDR1 is DFQATT and CDR2 is SNEGSKA in the germline V gene (reference sequence). The CDR3 covers 13 residues.

This clonotype was seen at least ten times. V usage is TRBV6-5 and J usage is TRBJ2-6, with D perhaps matching TRBD1 or TRBD2 (5 bases each). Trimming removed 0 bases at V and 4 bases at J, with 16 bases between. From germline, CDR1 is MNHEY and CDR2 SVGAGI. The CDR3 runs 18 residues. The CDR3 spells CASSYSTLGVSGANVLTF. In DNA, the CDR3 is TGTGCCAGCAGTTACTCGACACTAGGGGTGTCCGGGGCCAACGTCCTGACTTTC.

This clonotype was seen more than once but under ten times. V is TRBV5-1 and J is TRBJ2-5; maybe TRBD1 (5 bases). CDR1 is SGHRS, CDR2 YFSETQ, per germline. The CDR3 covers 14 residues. Deletions cut 0 bases from V and 7 bases from J, with 13 bases between. The CDR3 spells CASSLDSGPGTQYF. CDR3 DNA sequence: TGCGCCAGCAGCTTGGATTCAGGGCCAGGGACCCAGTACTTC.

This chain uses TRBV5-1 with TRBJ1-1; no firm D call. The CDR3 has 18 residues. The V gene lost 4 bases and the J gene lost 5 bases, with 27 bases spanning the gap. Per germline, CDR1 SGHRS and CDR2 YFSETQ. The CDR3 spells CASSGGAPRVNEDTEAFF. The CDR3, as DNA: TGCGCCAGCAGCGGCGGCGCCCCGAGGGTTAATGAAGATACTGAAGCTTTCTTT.

V usage is TRBV29-1 and J usage is TRBJ2-7; 11 bases fit TRBD2. The CDR3 runs 13 residues. CDR1 is SQVTM, CDR2 ANQGSEA, per germline. J was trimmed by 2 bases and V by 3 bases; bases with no gene match: 0. CDR3 in amino acids: CSVETSGAYEQYF. The CDR3 DNA reads as TGCAGCGTTGAGACTAGCGGGGCCTACGAGCAGTACTTC.

This clonotype was seen repeatedly, ten times or more. The chain uses TRBV27 and TRBJ1-1, with 7 bases that match TRBD1. Germline V CDR1 and CDR2: MNHEY, SMNVEV (reference sequence). V shed 3 bases, J shed 4 bases, and the junction held 8 bases outside the gene matches. The CDR3 runs to 15 residues. The CDR3 here is CASSFSTGWGTEAFF. CDR3 nucleotide sequence: TGTGCCAGCAGTTTCTCGACAGGGTGGGGCACTGAAGCTTTCTTT.

This chain's CDR3 is CASSQFGQTIGSYEQYF. The CDR3 DNA sequence: TGTGCCAGCAGCCAATTCGGACAGACCATCGGAAGTTACGAGCAGTACTTC. V gene TRBV4-2 combines with J gene TRBJ2-7, with D perhaps TRBD1 (6 bases). The CDR3 extends over 17 amino acids. Trimming took 2 bases from V and 4 from J, leaving 21 bases between them. From germline, CDR1 is LGHNA and CDR2 YNFKEQ.

The V gene is TRBV5-4, the J gene TRBJ2-3, with D perhaps being TRBD1 or TRBD2 (5 bases each). This CDR3 is built from 13 residues. Trimming cost V 0 bases and J 6 bases, with 8 bases left between them. The germline V gene has CDR1 SGHNT and CDR2 YYREEE (reference sequence). The CDR3: CASSLVGDDTQYF. CDR3 DNA sequence: TGTGCCAGCAGCTTGGTCGGGGACGATACGCAGTATTTT.

The rearrangement joins TRBV29-1 to TRBJ1-5; D gene uncertain. V lost 4 bases, J lost 6 bases, and 4 bases lay in between. The germline V gene encodes CDR1 SQVTM and CDR2 ANQGSEA. This CDR3 contains 10 residues. CDR3: CSVVGQPQHF. The CDR3 region has the DNA TGCAGCGTTGTAGGTCAGCCCCAGCATTTT.